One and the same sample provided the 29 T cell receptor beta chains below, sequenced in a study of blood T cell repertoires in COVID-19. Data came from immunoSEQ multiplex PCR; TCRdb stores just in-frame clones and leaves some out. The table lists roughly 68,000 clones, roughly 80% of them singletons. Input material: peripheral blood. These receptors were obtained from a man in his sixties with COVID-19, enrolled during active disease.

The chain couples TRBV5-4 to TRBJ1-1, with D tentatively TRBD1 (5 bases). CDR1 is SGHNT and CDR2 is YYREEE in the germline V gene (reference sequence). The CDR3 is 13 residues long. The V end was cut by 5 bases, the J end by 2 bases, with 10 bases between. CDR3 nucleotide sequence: TGTGCCAGCAGGTATGACAGTAACACTGAAGCTTTCTTT. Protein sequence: CASRYDSNTEAFF.

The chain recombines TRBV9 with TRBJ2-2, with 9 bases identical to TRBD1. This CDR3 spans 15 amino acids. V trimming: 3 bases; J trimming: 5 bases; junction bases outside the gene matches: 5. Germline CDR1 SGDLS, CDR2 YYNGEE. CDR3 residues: CASSGDRAGTGELFF. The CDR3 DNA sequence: TGTGCCAGCAGCGGGGACAGGGCGGGAACCGGGGAGCTGTTTTTT.

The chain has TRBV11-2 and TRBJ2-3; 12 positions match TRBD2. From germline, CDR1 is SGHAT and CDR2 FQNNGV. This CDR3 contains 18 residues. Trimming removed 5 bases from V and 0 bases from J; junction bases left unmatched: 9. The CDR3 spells CASSGRLAGATSTDTQYF. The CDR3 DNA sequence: TGTGCCAGCAGCGGAAGACTAGCGGGGGCCACTAGCACAGATACGCAGTATTTT.

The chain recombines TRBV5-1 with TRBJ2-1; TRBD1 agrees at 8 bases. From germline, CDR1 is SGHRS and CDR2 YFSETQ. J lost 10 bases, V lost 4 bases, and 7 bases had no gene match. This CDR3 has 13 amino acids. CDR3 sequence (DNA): TGCGCCAGCAGCCCGCAGGGGGCTTACGAGCAGTTCTTC. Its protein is CASSPQGAYEQFF.

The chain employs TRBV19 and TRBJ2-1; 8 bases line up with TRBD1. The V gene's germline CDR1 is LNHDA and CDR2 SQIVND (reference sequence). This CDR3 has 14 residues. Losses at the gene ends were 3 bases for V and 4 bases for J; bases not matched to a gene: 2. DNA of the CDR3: TGTGCCAGTAGTATGACAGGGGTGTACAATGAGCAGTTCTTC. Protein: CASSMTGVYNEQFF.

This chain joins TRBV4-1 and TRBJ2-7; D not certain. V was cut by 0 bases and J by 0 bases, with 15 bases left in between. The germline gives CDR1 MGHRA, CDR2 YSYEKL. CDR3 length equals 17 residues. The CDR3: CASSQETFESSSYEQYF. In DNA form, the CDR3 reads TGCGCCAGCAGCCAAGAGACATTCGAGTCCAGCTCCTACGAGCAGTACTTC.

The CDR3 nucleotides are TGTGCCAGCAGCACACACACAGATACGCAGTATTTT. Residues: CASSTHTDTQYF. The chain uses TRBV2 and TRBJ2-3; D ambiguous. V lost 6 bases and J 2 bases, leaving 6 bases between the germline ends. CDR1 and CDR2 (germline): SNHLY, FYNNEI. This CDR3 spans 12 amino acids.

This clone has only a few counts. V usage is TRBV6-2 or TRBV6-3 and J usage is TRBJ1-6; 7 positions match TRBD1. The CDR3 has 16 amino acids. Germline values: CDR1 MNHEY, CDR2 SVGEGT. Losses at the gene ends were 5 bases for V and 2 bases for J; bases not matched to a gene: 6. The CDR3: CASSRHTGAYNSPLHF. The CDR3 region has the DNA TGTGCCAGCAGTCGCCATACAGGGGCCTATAATTCACCCCTCCACTTT.

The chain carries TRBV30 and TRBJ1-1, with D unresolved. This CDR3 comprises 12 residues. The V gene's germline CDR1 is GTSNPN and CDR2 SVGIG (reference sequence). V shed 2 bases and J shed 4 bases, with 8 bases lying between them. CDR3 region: CAWSLRSTEAFF. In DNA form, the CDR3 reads TGTGCCTGGAGTTTGAGGTCCACTGAAGCTTTCTTT.

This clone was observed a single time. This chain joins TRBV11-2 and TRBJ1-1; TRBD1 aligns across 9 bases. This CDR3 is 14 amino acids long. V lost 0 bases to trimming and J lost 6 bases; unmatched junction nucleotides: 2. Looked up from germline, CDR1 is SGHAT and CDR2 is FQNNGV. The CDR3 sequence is CASSLEQGAAEAFF. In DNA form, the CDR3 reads TGTGCCAGCAGCTTAGAACAGGGGGCGGCTGAAGCTTTCTTT.

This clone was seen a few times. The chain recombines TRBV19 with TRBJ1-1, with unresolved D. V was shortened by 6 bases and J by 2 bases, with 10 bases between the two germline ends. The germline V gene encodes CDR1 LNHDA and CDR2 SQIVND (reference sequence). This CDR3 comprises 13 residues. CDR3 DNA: TGTGCCAGTAGAAGGGAGCTAAACACTGAAGCTTTCTTT. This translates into CASRRELNTEAFF. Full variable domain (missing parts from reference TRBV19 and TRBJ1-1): DGGITQSPKYLFRKEGQNVTLSCEQNLNHDAMYWYRQDPGQGLRLIYYSQIVNDFQKGDIAEGYSVSREKKESFPLTVTSAQKNPTAFYLCASRRELNTEAFFGQGTRLTVV.

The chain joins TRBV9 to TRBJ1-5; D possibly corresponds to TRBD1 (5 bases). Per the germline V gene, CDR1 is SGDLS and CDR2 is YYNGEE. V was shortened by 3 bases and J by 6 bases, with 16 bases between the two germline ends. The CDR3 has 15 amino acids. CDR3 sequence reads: CASSEGISLSQPQHF. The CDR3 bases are TGTGCCAGCAGCGAGGGGATCTCCCTCTCTCAGCCCCAGCATTTT.

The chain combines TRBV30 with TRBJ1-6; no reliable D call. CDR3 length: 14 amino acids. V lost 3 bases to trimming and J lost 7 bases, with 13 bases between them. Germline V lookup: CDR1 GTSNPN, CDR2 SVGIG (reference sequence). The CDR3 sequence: CAWSTPPENSPLHF. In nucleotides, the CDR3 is TGTGCCTGGAGCACCCCTCCCGAGAATTCACCCCTCCACTTT.

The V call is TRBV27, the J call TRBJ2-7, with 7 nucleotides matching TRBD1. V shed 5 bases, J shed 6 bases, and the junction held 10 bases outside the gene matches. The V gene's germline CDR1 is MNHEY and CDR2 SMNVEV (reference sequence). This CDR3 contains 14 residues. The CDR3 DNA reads TGTGCCAGCAGTCCTCTGAGAGGGGGCAGCGAGCAGTACTTC. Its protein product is CASSPLRGGSEQYF.

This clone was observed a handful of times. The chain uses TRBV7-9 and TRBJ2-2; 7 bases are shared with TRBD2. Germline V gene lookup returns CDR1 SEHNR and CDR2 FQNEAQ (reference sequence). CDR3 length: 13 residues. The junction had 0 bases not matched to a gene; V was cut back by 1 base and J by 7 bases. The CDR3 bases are TGTGCCAGCAGCTTAGAGCGGGGCGGGGAGCTGTTTTTT. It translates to CASSLERGGELFF.

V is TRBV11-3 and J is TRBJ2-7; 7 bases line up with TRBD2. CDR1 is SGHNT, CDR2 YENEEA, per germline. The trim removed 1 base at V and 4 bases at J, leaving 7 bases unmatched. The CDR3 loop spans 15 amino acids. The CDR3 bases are TGTGCCAGCAGCTTAGTGGCGGGAGAGGGGTACGAGCAGTACTTC. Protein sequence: CASSLVAGEGYEQYF.

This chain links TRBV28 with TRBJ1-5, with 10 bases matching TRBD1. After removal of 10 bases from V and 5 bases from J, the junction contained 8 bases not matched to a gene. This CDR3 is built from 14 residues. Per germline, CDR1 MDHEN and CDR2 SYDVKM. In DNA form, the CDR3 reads TGTGCCATAACGACAGGGGGCAGGGATCAGCCCCAGCATTTT. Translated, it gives CAITTGGRDQPQHF. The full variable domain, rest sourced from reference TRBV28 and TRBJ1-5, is DVKVTQSSRYLVKRTGEKVFLECVQDMDHENMFWYRQDPGLGLRLIYFSYDVKMKEKGDIPEGYSVSREKKERFSLILESASTNQTSMYLCAITTGGRDQPQHFGDGTRLSIL.

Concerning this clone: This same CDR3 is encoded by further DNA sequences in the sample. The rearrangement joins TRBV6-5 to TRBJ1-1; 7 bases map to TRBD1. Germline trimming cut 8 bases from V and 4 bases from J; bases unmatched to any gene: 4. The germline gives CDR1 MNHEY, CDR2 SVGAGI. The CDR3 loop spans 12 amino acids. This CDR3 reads CASQSGGTEAFF. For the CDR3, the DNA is TGTGCCAGCCAATCAGGGGGCACTGAAGCTTTCTTT.

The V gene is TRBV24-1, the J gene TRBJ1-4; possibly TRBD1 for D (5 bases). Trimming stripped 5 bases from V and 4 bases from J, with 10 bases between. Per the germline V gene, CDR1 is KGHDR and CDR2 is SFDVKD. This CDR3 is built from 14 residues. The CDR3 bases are TGTGCCACCAGTGGAAGGGGCCGTAATGAAAAACTGTTTTTT. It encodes CATSGRGRNEKLFF.

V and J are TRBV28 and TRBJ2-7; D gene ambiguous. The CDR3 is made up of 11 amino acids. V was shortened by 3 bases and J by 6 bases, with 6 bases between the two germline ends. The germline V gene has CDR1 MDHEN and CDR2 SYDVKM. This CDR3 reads CASSFHFEQYF. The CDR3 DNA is TGTGCCAGCAGTTTTCATTTCGAGCAGTACTTC.

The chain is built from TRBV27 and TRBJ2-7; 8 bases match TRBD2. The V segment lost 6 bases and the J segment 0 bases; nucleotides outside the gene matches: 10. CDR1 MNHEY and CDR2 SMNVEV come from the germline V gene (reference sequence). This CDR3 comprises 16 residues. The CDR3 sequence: CASRGAGGLSSYEQYF. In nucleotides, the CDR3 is TGTGCCAGCAGGGGCGCGGGGGGCCTCAGCTCCTACGAGCAGTACTTC.

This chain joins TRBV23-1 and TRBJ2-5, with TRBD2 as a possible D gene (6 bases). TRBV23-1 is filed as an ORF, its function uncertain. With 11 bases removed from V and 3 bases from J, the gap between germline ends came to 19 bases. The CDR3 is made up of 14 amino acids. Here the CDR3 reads CAASPRGRKETQYF. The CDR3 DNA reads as TGCGCCGCCAGTCCCCGGGGGAGAAAAGAGACCCAGTACTTC.

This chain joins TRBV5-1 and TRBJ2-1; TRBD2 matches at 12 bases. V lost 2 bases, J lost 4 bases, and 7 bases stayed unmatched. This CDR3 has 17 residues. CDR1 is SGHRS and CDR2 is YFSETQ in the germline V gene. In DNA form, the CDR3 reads TGCGCCAGCAGCTTCGCCCCTAGCGGGGGGGCGTACAATGAGCAGTTCTTC. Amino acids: CASSFAPSGGAYNEQFF.

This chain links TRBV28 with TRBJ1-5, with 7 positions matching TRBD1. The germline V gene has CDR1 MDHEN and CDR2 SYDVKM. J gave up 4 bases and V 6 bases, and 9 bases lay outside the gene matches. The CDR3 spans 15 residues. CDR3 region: CASRVPQGYNQPQHF. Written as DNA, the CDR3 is TGTGCCAGCAGAGTACCACAGGGGTATAATCAGCCCCAGCATTTT.

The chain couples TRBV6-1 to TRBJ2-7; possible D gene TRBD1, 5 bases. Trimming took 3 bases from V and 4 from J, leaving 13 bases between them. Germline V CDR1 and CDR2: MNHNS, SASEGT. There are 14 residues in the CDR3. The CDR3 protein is CASSEGPTSYEQYF. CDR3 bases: TGTGCCAGCAGTGAGGGGCCCACCTCTTACGAGCAGTACTTC.

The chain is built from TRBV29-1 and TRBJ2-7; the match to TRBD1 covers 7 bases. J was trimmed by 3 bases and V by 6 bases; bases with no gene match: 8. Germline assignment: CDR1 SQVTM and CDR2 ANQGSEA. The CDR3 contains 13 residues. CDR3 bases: TGCAGCGTGGAGGTTGACAGGGTCTACGAGCAGTACTTC. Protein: CSVEVDRVYEQYF.

This chain's CDR3 is CASSLLPRASGTDTQYF. The CDR3 DNA sequence: TGCGCCAGCAGCTTACTTCCCCGAGCTAGTGGCACAGATACGCAGTATTTT. The V call is TRBV5-1, the J call TRBJ2-3, with D unclear. The CDR3 length is 17 residues. Per the germline V gene, CDR1 is SGHRS and CDR2 is YFSETQ. Between the trimmed V and J ends, which lost 2 bases and 1 base, there was a span of 17 bases.

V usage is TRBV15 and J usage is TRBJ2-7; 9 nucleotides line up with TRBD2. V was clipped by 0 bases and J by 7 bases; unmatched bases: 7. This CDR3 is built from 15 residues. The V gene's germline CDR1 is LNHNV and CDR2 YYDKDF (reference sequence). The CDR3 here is CATSRDRLAVGEQYF. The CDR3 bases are TGTGCCACCAGCAGAGATCGACTAGCGGTGGGGGAGCAGTACTTC.

CDR3 loop: CASSLRQFGSPLHF. In DNA, the CDR3 is TGTGCCAGCAGTCTACGACAGTTTGGATCACCCCTCCACTTT. V gene TRBV25-1 combines with J gene TRBJ1-6, with a weak D call TRBD1 (5 bases). The CDR3 extends over 14 amino acids. Germline CDR1 is MGHDK and CDR2 is SYGVNS. Trimming cost V 5 bases and J 10 bases, with 15 bases left between them.